This T cell receptor beta chain came from a study of cytomegalovirus exposure and HLA in healthy donors. Overall study context: Early on, a data release was issued that held 80 million to 90 million unique TCRs from HLA-typed donors.

CDR3 length equals 15 residues. The germline gives CDR1 LNHDA, CDR2 SQIVND (reference sequence). With 3 bases removed from V and 5 bases from J, the gap between germline ends came to 14 bases. This clone has just a few counts. Antigen: not known. Broader study findings: Reportedly, a later analysis found an Asian-associated ancestry cluster had fewer N-insertions than the approximately 670-donor mean.

The PCR made use of 60 Vbeta and 13 Jbeta primers. Here immunoSEQ multiplex PCR was the method, and the copy in TCRdb shows in-frame clones only, minus some. The table shows around 200,000 clones, with 65% to 85% occurring only once. The specimen was PBMCs. The TCR sequence derives from a woman aged 18-29 years in good health and CMV-seronegative. This rearrangement joins TRBV19 to TRBJ1-5; D gene uncertain. CDR3 coding DNA: TGTGCCAGTAGTATTATCGGAGGTACGGATCAGCCCCAGCATTTT. It translates to CASSIIGGTDQPQHF.